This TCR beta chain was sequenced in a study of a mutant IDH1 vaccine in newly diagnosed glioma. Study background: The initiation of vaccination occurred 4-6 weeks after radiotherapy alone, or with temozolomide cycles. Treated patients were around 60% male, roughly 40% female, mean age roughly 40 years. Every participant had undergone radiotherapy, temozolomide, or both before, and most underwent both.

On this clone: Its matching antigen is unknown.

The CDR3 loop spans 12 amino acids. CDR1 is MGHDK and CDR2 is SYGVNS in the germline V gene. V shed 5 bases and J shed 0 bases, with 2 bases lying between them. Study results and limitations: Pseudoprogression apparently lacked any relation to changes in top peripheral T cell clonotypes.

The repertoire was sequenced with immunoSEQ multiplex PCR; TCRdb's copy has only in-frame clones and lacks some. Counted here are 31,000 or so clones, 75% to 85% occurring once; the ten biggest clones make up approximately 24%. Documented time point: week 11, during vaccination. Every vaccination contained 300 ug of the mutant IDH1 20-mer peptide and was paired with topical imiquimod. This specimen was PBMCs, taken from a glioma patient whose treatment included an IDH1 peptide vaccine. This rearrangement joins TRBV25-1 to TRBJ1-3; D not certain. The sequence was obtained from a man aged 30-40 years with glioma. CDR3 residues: CASSRSGNTIYF. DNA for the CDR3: TGTGCCAGCAGTCGCTCTGGAAACACCATATATTTT.